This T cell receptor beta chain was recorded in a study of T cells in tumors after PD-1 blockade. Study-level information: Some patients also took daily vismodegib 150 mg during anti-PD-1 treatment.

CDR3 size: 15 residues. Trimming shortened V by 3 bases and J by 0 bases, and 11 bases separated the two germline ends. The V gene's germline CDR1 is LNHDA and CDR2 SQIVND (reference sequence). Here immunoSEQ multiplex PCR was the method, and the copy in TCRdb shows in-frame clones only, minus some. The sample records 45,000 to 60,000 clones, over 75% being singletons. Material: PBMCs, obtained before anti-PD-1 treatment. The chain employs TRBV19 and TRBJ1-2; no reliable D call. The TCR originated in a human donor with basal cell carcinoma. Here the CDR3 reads CASSMLGGANYGYTF. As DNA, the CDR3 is TGTGCCAGTAGTATGCTCGGCGGGGCTAACTATGGCTACACCTTC.